This T cell receptor beta chain appears in the sequencing data of a study of CXCR3-negative and CXCR3-positive naive CD8 T cells (dated 2019 in TCRdb). A note on the overall study: Roughly 140 million TRB reads were obtained in total, roughly 1.5 +/- 0.3 million reads per library. Data from about 10 donors, pooled across two independent experiments, went into the diversity and physicochemical repertoire analyses. Naive subsets from 5 donors and memory cells from 3 donors were included in the TRBV-TRBJ cluster analysis.

A word on this clonotype: Its cognate antigen has yet to be identified.

The full study reports these points: Both naive subsets had comparably high repertoire diversity, while memory CD8+ T cells had much lower repertoire diversity. CXCR3 expression partially decreased after cryopreservation, so most assays used freshly isolated PBMCs. TRB CDR3s from CXCR3-positive naive cells showed higher hydrophobicity (lower Kidera factor 4), lower energy, and higher strength and volume indices than CXCR3-negative naive cells. Similar TRBV-TRBJ usage was shown by naive CXCR3-negative and CXCR3-positive cells from the same donor, whereas distinct patterns were shown by memory cells. Because surface CD5, which is linked to self-reactivity in mice, was comparable between the naive subsets, TCR interaction strength was also inferred from the physicochemical properties of TRB CDR3s.

Counted from cysteine to phenylalanine, this CDR3 has 14 amino acids. The coding DNA is unavailable. CDR1 and CDR2 (SQVTM, ANQGSEA) derive from the germline V gene. Each CD8+ T cell subset was flow-sorted in triplicate, with 300,000 cells per subset placed directly into RLT lysis buffer. To keep memory contaminants out, a stringent definition of naive CD8+ T cells was applied: CD45RO-CCR7+CD27+CD95-. Using standard density gradient centrifugation, peripheral blood mononuclear cells were isolated from buffy coats. A FACSAria III was used to flow-sort naive CXCR3-negative and CXCR3-positive CD8+ T cells. Total RNA was extracted from sorted cells with an RNeasy Mini Kit. The sequencer listed for this sample is NextSeq 550. The Human TCR Profiling Kit (MiLaboratory) was used to prepare UMI-labeled 5' RACE TRB cDNA libraries. The full amount of extracted RNA was used for cDNA synthesis, and the full amount of resulting cDNA was used for PCR amplification. The libraries were made side by side, with each library going through the same number of PCR cycles. In the paper's pipeline: With a minimum of two reads required per UMI, MIGEC and MiXCR pulled out about 54,000 +/- 9,700 unique UMI-labeled TRB cDNA molecules from each library. An average of approximately 40,000 +/- 10,000 functional in-frame TRB CDR3 nucleotide clonotypes without stop codons was found per library. After downsampling to 5000 UMI-labeled TRB molecules per sample, diversity metrics such as normalized Shannon-Wiener and Chao1 were calculated in VDJtools. VDJtools was used to calculate clonotype-size-weighted physicochemical properties of the central five CDR3 residues, namely interaction energy, strength, volume and Kidera factor 4. TCRdb reprocessed the reads, reporting each CDR3 protein sequence once and no DNA. TCRdb's processing, not the authors', yielded these V and J calls. The table kept for this sample lists over 100,000 distinct CDR3 sequences. The ten largest clones take up roughly 0.29% of the sample.

This clonotype originated in a human donor in good health. Some clones in this sample may be carry-over from other donors' samples. The source material was naive CXCR3- CD8+ T cells from blood. The cell subset or site label corresponds to: CD45RO-CCR7+CD27+CD95- naive CD8+ T cells lacking CXCR3 (TNR3-). The V gene is TRBV29-1 and the J gene is TRBJ2-1; lacking DNA, the TRBD1 call made by TCRdb goes unchecked. The CDR3 region: CSVEGGVLNPGQFF.